This T cell receptor (beta chain) was identified in a study of blood T cell repertoires in COVID-19. Study as a whole: COVID-19 samples from acute and convalescent phases originated in the United States, Italy and Spain. Sources were T cells, B-cell-depleted T cells, or PBMCs; the material itself was cDNA or gDNA.

Under the authors' procedure: Estimation of nucleated cell counts relied on the amplification of reference gene primers. This table comes from immunoSEQ multiplex PCR, and its TCRdb copy is limited to in-frame clones, with some not included. The V and J calls and clone size are taken from that table; D and trimming were inferred from the DNA. Seen here are 300,000 to 450,000 clones, 88% observed once, and the top ten hold 1.2%. Germline V gives CDR1 KGHDR, CDR2 SFDVKD. V lost 4 bases to trimming and J lost 4 bases, with 12 bases between them. This CDR3 contains 14 residues. The source is a woman aged 18-29 years who had recovered from COVID-19. V and J are TRBV24-1 and TRBJ1-2, with D perhaps TRBD1 (5 bases). Source material: PBMCs or T cells enriched from blood (not recorded which). CDR3 region: CATSEGPRGYGYTF. The CDR3 DNA is TGTGCCACCAGTGAGGGACCGCGGGGCTATGGCTACACCTTC.